Detailed here is one T cell receptor (beta chain). The antigen remains undetermined. The data were taken from a study of T-cell memory formation after mild COVID-19. The V and J ends lost 1 base and 8 bases respectively, with 12 bases between them. The CDR3 is 14 residues long. Germline CDR1 SGHAT, CDR2 FQNNGV. TCR alpha and TCR beta cDNA libraries carrying sample barcodes and UMIs were produced by 5'RACE using constant-segment primers. TCRdb used MiXCR to reprocess the 5' RACE reads, holding one entry per CDR3 protein. The data show 140,000 to 150,000 distinct CDR3 sequences, less than 25% seen once. Study conclusions and caveats: Cross-reactive memory apparently joined, as some responding clones appeared in pre-infection memory.

The chain uses TRBV11-2 and TRBJ2-4; maybe TRBD2 (5 bases). The source of this sequence is an adult woman who had mild COVID-19 (a few samples of this study predate the infection). Cell type and time point are not known. Sequencing used PBMCs or a T cell subset sorted from them (not recorded which). The CDR3 DNA reads TGTGCCAGCAGCTTAGGGACTTCCTTGGACATTCAGTACTTC. Translation gives CASSLGTSLDIQYF. The whole variable domain, remainder taken from reference TRBV11-2 and TRBJ2-4, is EAGVAQSPRYKIIEKRQSVAFWCNPISGHATLYWYQQILGQGPKLLIQFQNNGVVDDSQLPKDRFSAERLKGVDSTLKIQPAKLEDSAVYLCASSLGTSLDIQYFGAGTRLSVL.